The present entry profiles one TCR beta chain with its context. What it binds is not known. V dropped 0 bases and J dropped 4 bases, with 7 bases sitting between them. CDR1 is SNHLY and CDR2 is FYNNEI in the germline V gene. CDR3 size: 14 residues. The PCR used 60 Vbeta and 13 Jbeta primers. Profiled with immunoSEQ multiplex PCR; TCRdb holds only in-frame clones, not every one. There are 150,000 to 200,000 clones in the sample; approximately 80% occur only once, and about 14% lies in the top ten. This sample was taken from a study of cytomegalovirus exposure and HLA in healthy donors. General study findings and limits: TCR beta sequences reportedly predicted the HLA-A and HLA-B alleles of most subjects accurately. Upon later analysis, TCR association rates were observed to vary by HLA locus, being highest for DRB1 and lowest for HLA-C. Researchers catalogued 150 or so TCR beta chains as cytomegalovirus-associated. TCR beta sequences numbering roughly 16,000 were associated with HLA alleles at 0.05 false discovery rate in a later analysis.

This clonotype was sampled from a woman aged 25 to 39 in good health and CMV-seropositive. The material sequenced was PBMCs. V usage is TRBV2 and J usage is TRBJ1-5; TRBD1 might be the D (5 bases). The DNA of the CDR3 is TGTGCCAGCAGTGAAGCGGGGGGGAATCAGCCCCAGCATTTT. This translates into CASSEAGGNQPQHF.